The 30 T cell receptor beta chains below all came from one sample that was sequenced in a study of shared T cell receptors in the human thymus. The method was immunoSEQ multiplex PCR; TCRdb's version includes in-frame clones alone and lacks a portion of them. The sample includes just under 550,000 clones, more than 75% of them seen just once. This same sample was also taken into another study, of human thymus T cells.

The sequencing input was thymocytes. The receptor set was obtained from a boy in the first two years of life with a congenital heart defect.

The chain uses TRBV28 and TRBJ1-4; TRBD1 aligns across 7 bases. Germline lookup yields CDR1 MDHEN and CDR2 SYDVKM. The CDR3 length is 15 residues. The junction had 7 bases not matched to a gene; V was cut back by 6 bases and J by 3 bases. CDR3 region: CASSRDRDPNEKLFF. CDR3 DNA: TGTGCCAGCAGCCGCGACAGGGACCCTAATGAAAAACTGTTTTTT.

The J gene is TRBJ2-1, the V gene TRBV11-3; 12 bases agree with TRBD2. Trimming at V came to 1 base and at J to 5 bases, leaving 6 bases not matched to a gene. The V gene's germline CDR1 is SGHNT and CDR2 YENEEA. The CDR3 length is 17 residues. This CDR3 reads CASSLVVLAGGNNEQFF. CDR3 bases: TGTGCCAGCAGCTTAGTAGTGCTAGCGGGAGGGAACAATGAGCAGTTCTTC. The full variable domain, its missing parts supplied by reference TRBV11-3 and TRBJ2-1, is EAGVVQSPRYKIIEKKQPVAFWCNPISGHNTLYWYLQNLGQGPELLIRYENEEAVDDSQLPKDRFSAERLKGVDSTLKIQPAELGDSAVYLCASSLVVLAGGNNEQFFGPGTRLTVL.

The rearrangement links TRBV4-3 to TRBJ1-1; 10 positions match TRBD1. Looked up from germline, CDR1 is LGHNA and CDR2 is YSLEER. V trimming: 4 bases; J trimming: 4 bases; junction bases outside the gene matches: 9. This CDR3 contains 16 residues. DNA for the CDR3: TGCGCCAGCAGCCCTAGTCCGGACAGGGGGGGCACTGAAGCTTTCTTT. This gives the protein CASSPSPDRGGTEAFF.

The CDR3: CASSLARDRDYEQYF. The CDR3 DNA reads TGTGCCAGCAGCTTAGCCAGGGACAGAGATTACGAGCAGTACTTC. V is TRBV7-9 and J is TRBJ2-7, with 7 bases aligning to TRBD1. Germline V gene data show CDR1 as SEHNR and CDR2 as FQNEAQ (reference sequence). There are 15 residues in the CDR3. J was trimmed by 4 bases and V by 0 bases; bases with no gene match: 6.

This clone has a handful of counts. The V call is TRBV4-1, the J call TRBJ2-7; TRBD1 aligns across 7 bases. CDR1 MGHRA and CDR2 YSYEKL come from the germline V gene. CDR3 length equals 15 residues. J gave up 1 base and V 0 bases, and 3 bases lay outside the gene matches. This chain's CDR3 is CASSQEGQSSYEQYF. The CDR3 DNA follows: TGCGCCAGCAGCCAAGAGGGACAGTCGTCCTACGAGCAGTACTTC.

The chain recombines TRBV7-9 with TRBJ1-2; 8 bases line up with TRBD1. Germline CDR1 and CDR2: SEHNR and FQNEAQ (reference sequence). CDR3 length: 15 amino acids. V was clipped by 5 bases and J by 4 bases; unmatched bases: 9. The chain's CDR3 is CASSPWTGSRYGYTF. For the CDR3, the DNA is TGTGCCAGCAGCCCGTGGACAGGGTCGCGCTATGGCTACACCTTC. Supplemented by reference TRBV7-9 and TRBJ1-2, the full variable domain reads DTGVSQNPRHKITKRGQNVTFRCDPISEHNRLYWYRQTLGQGPEFLTYFQNEAQLEKSRLLSDRFSAERPKGSFSTLEIQRTEQGDSAMYLCASSPWTGSRYGYTFGSGTRLTVV.

The chain couples TRBV4-2 to TRBJ2-3; 7 positions match TRBD2. V was pared by 1 base and J by 6 bases, with 16 bases of the junction left unmatched. This CDR3 spans 18 amino acids. Germline V gene sequence: CDR1 LGHNA, CDR2 YNFKEQ. The CDR3 nucleotides are TGTGCCAGCAGCCAAGTGGCCCGGGCGGGAGCGACCGTGGATACGCAGTATTTT. Amino acid sequence: CASSQVARAGATVDTQYF.

This chain joins TRBV4-2 and TRBJ1-1; maybe TRBD1 (5 bases). The length of the CDR3 is 15 residues. The germline V and J ends were trimmed by 1 base and 6 bases, with 15 bases remaining between them. The V gene's germline CDR1 is LGHNA and CDR2 YNFKEQ. The CDR3 protein is CASSQGDSSNAEAFF. The CDR3 bases are TGTGCCAGCAGCCAAGGAGACAGCTCGAATGCTGAAGCTTTCTTT.

The chain employs TRBV7-2 and TRBJ1-2; TRBD1 matches 7 bases. Germline V lookup: CDR1 SGHTA, CDR2 FQGNSA. The CDR3 covers 15 residues. Germline trimming cut 1 base from V and 4 bases from J; bases unmatched to any gene: 6. CDR3 sequence (DNA): TGTGCCAGCAGCTTAGGAGGGGGCTATCCCTATGGCTACACCTTC. Protein product: CASSLGGGYPYGYTF.

The rearrangement joins TRBV7-9 to TRBJ1-2, with TRBD1 matching 7 bases. The junction had 13 bases not matched to a gene; V was cut back by 5 bases and J by 4 bases. Germline V gene data show CDR1 as SEHNR and CDR2 as FQNEAQ (reference sequence). CDR3 length: 16 residues. The CDR3 nucleotides are TGTGCCAGCAGCACAGAGGGGACAGACTCCTTCTATGGCTACACCTTC. Protein product: CASSTEGTDSFYGYTF.

The rearrangement joins TRBV30 to TRBJ2-1; TRBD2 matches 14 bases. The germline V gene has CDR1 GTSNPN and CDR2 SVGIG (reference sequence). There are 19 residues in the CDR3. After removal of 6 bases from V and 0 bases from J, the junction contained 13 bases not matched to a gene. CDR3 protein: CACPRLAGGPESSYNEQFF. CDR3 bases: TGTGCCTGCCCAAGACTAGCGGGAGGGCCGGAGAGCTCCTACAATGAGCAGTTCTTC.

The genes are TRBV9 and TRBJ1-2, with a weak D call TRBD1 (6 bases). Germline V gene data show CDR1 as SGDLS and CDR2 as YYNGEE. The CDR3 has 18 amino acids. V was trimmed by 3 bases and J by 8 bases, leaving 29 bases between them. CDR3 amino acids: CASSAKPGRGNRFDGYTF. Here the CDR3 DNA reads TGTGCCAGCAGCGCCAAACCGGGGAGGGGGAATCGTTTCGACGGCTACACCTTC.

This chain links TRBV11-2 with TRBJ2-5; D ambiguous. Germline loops: CDR1 SGHAT, CDR2 FQNNGV. The V end was cut by 2 bases, the J end by 4 bases, with 8 bases between. This CDR3 has 13 amino acids. The DNA of the CDR3 is TGTGCCAGCAGCTTACGGGTTGGAGAGACCCAGTACTTC. This gives the protein CASSLRVGETQYF.

This chain connects TRBV6-5 to TRBJ2-1; 10 positions agree with TRBD2. Germline CDR1 reads MNHEY; CDR2 reads SVGAGI. CDR3 length equals 15 residues. Trimming removed 7 bases from V and 6 bases from J; junction bases left unmatched: 9. CDR3 in DNA: TGTGCCAGCACTCCAGCGGGAGGGAATTGCAATGAGCAGTTCTTC. It yields the protein CASTPAGGNCNEQFF.

The chain carries TRBV5-1 and TRBJ2-3, with D unclear. Germline values: CDR1 SGHRS, CDR2 YFSETQ. The CDR3 is 15 residues long. The V end was cut by 0 bases, the J end by 8 bases, with 16 bases between. The CDR3 nucleotides read TGCGCCAGCAGCTTGGCCGGCGGAGCGCACGCTACGCAGTATTTT. It encodes CASSLAGGAHATQYF.

The gene calls are TRBV29-1 and TRBJ2-3; 9 bases are shared with TRBD2. Germline trimming cut 4 bases from V and 4 bases from J; bases unmatched to any gene: 6. The CDR3 loop spans 14 amino acids. In germline, CDR1 is SQVTM, CDR2 ANQGSEA. CDR3 loop: CSVAGAGGPDTQYF. The DNA of the CDR3 is TGCAGCGTTGCCGGGGCGGGAGGGCCAGATACGCAGTATTTT.

This chain connects TRBV5-1 to TRBJ2-7; 9 nucleotides align to TRBD2. The ends lost 5 bases at V and 4 bases at J; junction bases unmatched: 7. Germline assignment: CDR1 SGHRS and CDR2 YFSETQ. This CDR3 region has 14 residues. The CDR3 spells CASSWCGRGYEQYF. For the CDR3, the DNA is TGCGCCAGCAGTTGGTGCGGGAGGGGTTACGAGCAGTACTTC.

This chain joins TRBV11-1 and TRBJ2-3; possible D gene TRBD1, 6 bases. The germline V gene encodes CDR1 SGHAT and CDR2 FQDESV (reference sequence). V was pared by 3 bases and J by 5 bases, with 9 bases between. This CDR3 has 13 amino acids. The CDR3 region has the DNA TGTGCCAGCAGCTTTAGGGGGAAAGATACGCAGTATTTT. This codes for CASSFRGKDTQYF. Full variable domain (missing parts from reference TRBV11-1 and TRBJ2-3): EAEVAQSPRYKITEKSQAVAFWCDPISGHATLYWYRQILGQGPELLVQFQDESVVDDSQLPKDRFSAERLKGVDSTLKIQPAELGDSAMYLCASSFRGKDTQYFGPGTRLTVL.

The chain has TRBV30 and TRBJ1-1, with D possibly matching TRBD1 (6 bases). This CDR3 comprises 13 residues. V was cut by 4 bases and J by 11 bases, with 20 bases left in between. Germline V CDR1 and CDR2: GTSNPN, SVGIG (reference sequence). This CDR3 reads CAWICQGCFGAFF. The CDR3 DNA is TGTGCCTGGATTTGCCAGGGGTGTTTCGGGGCTTTCTTT.

The V and J genes are TRBV4-2 and TRBJ2-3; 10 bases fit TRBD2. From germline, CDR1 is LGHNA and CDR2 YNFKEQ. V was clipped by 1 base and J by 7 bases; unmatched bases: 26. This CDR3 region has 22 residues. The chain's CDR3 is CASSQGREPGLANTNTFHTQYF. The CDR3 nucleotides are TGTGCCAGCAGCCAAGGTAGGGAGCCGGGACTAGCGAATACCAATACGTTCCATACGCAGTATTTT.

On this clone: Other DNA sequences in the same sample also yield this CDR3. The chain carries TRBV29-1 and TRBJ1-2; D is ambiguous. The CDR3 sequence is 11 residues long. Trimming cost V 0 bases and J 5 bases, with 4 bases left between them. Germline values: CDR1 SQVTM, CDR2 ANQGSEA. Written as DNA, the CDR3 is TGCAGCGTTGAAGACAGATATGGCTACACCTTC. This gives the protein CSVEDRYGYTF.

The genes are TRBV2 and TRBJ2-5; 10 nucleotides agree with TRBD1. Germline lookup yields CDR1 SNHLY and CDR2 FYNNEI. With 6 bases clipped from V and 2 bases from J, the junction kept 3 bases outside the gene matches. This CDR3 is 14 amino acids long. CDR3 region: CASRDRGEQETQYF. In DNA, the CDR3 is TGTGCCAGCAGGGACAGGGGGGAACAAGAGACCCAGTACTTC.

This clone was seen once. V and J are TRBV15 and TRBJ2-1, with TRBD1 identical over 8 bases. Germline CDR1 LNHNV, CDR2 YYDKDF (reference sequence). The CDR3 is made up of 16 amino acids. V dropped 2 bases and J dropped 5; count of bases not matched to a gene: 8. The CDR3 is CATSRRQGRINNEQFF. CDR3 nucleotides: TGTGCCACCAGCAGAAGACAGGGGCGAATAAACAATGAGCAGTTCTTC. Full variable domain (rest looked up from reference TRBV15 and TRBJ2-1): DAMVIQNPRYQVTQFGKPVTLSCSQTLNHNVMYWYQQKSSQAPKLLFHYYDKDFNNEADTPDNFQSRRPNTSFCFLDIRSPGLGDTAMYLCATSRRQGRINNEQFFGPGTRLTVL.

The V gene is TRBV4-2, the J gene TRBJ2-1; TRBD2 agrees at 13 bases. The length of the CDR3 is 16 residues. The germline V gene has CDR1 LGHNA and CDR2 YNFKEQ. The V gene end was trimmed by 4 bases and the J gene end by 8 bases; junction bases not matched to a gene: 8. CDR3 in DNA: TGTGCCAGCAGCCTTTCCCGGACTAGCGGGAGCGATGAGCAGTTCTTC. It encodes CASSLSRTSGSDEQFF.

The chain employs TRBV5-6 and TRBJ2-2; 7 nucleotides align to TRBD2. V shed 0 bases and J 0 bases; nucleotides not matched to a gene: 2. This CDR3 region has 16 residues. Germline CDR1 and CDR2: SGHDT and YYEEEE. The CDR3 DNA reads TGTGCCAGCAGCTTGGTTGCGGGGGCGAACACCGGGGAGCTGTTTTTT. Its protein product is CASSLVAGANTGELFF.

The chain uses TRBV14 and TRBJ1-1; D remains unclear. Trimming took 5 bases from V and 3 from J, leaving 13 bases between them. The V gene's germline CDR1 is SGHDN and CDR2 FVKESK. CDR3 length: 14 residues. The CDR3 region has the DNA TGTGCCAGCAGCATCCCGGGATATCACACTGAAGCTTTCTTT. It translates to CASSIPGYHTEAFF.

The chain recombines TRBV9 with TRBJ1-5; D call uncertain. CDR3 length equals 14 residues. V lost 0 bases, J lost 1 base, and 5 bases lay in between. Germline V gene data show CDR1 as SGDLS and CDR2 as YYNGEE. CDR3 sequence reads: CASSVEPSNQPQHF. DNA of the CDR3: TGTGCCAGCAGCGTAGAGCCAAGCAATCAGCCCCAGCATTTT. The full variable domain, its missing parts supplied by reference TRBV9 and TRBJ1-5, is DSGVTQTPKHLITATGQRVTLRCSPRSGDLSVYWYQQSLDQGLQFLIQYYNGEERAKGNILERFSAQQFPDLHSELNLSSLELGDSALYFCASSVEPSNQPQHFGDGTRLSIL.

This clone was seen a few times. This chain links TRBV2 with TRBJ2-7, with TRBD2 matching over 7 bases. The CDR3 consists of 16 residues. J was trimmed by 3 bases and V by 0 bases; bases with no gene match: 8. CDR1 and CDR2 (germline): SNHLY, FYNNEI. The DNA for the CDR3 is TGTGCCAGCAGTGAAGCGCTTGGGGGGGTCCTCTACGAGCAGTACTTC. Encoded protein: CASSEALGGVLYEQYF.

V usage is TRBV10-3 and J usage is TRBJ2-7; D is uncertain. V lost 6 bases, J lost 3 bases, and 21 bases lay in between. The CDR3 is 16 residues long. Germline CDR1 ENHRY, CDR2 SYGVKD. The CDR3 region has the DNA TGTGCCATCAGCCCCCGAGCACCTCCGGGTGACTACGAGCAGTACTTC. As protein: CAISPRAPPGDYEQYF.

The chain is built from TRBV6-5 and TRBJ1-4, with D unresolved. The CDR3 runs to 14 residues. Germline CDR1 and CDR2: MNHEY and SVGAGI. The ends were cut back, 4 bases at V and 5 bases at J, with 11 bases in the middle. CDR3 coding DNA: TGTGCCAGCAGTTGGTCTCCTAACAATGAAAAACTGTTTTTT. This encodes CASSWSPNNEKLFF.